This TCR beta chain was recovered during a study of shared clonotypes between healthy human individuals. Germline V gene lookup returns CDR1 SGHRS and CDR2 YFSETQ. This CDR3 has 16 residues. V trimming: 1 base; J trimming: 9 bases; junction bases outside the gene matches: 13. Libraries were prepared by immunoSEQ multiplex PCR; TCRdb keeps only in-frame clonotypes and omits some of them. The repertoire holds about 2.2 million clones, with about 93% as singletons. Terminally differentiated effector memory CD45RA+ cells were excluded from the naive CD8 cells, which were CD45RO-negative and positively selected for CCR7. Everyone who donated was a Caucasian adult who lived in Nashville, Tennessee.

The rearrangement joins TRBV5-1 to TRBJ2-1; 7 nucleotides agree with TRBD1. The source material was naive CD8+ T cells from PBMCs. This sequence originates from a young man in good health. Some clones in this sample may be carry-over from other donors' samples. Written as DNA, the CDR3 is TGCGCCAGCAGCTTGTGGTCCGAGACAGGGAACGGTGAGCAGTTCTTC. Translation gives CASSLWSETGNGEQFF.